This T cell receptor beta chain stems from a study of T-cell memory formation after mild COVID-19. In the study overall: The TCR clusters were mostly specific to one donor.

Whole-study findings and limits: Day 37-peaking second-wave clones had unconfirmed SARS-CoV-2 specificity. Pre-infection memory already had some responding clones, implying cross-reactive memory joined.

With constant-segment primers, 5'RACE yielded cDNA libraries of TCR alpha and TCR beta that carried sample barcodes and UMIs. TCRdb redid the calling of the 5' RACE reads with MiXCR, one entry per CDR3 protein. The table lists approximately 300,000 distinct CDR3 sequences, roughly a fifth of them singletons. The CDR3 length is 13 residues. The germline V gene has CDR1 MDHEN and CDR2 SYDVKM. The V end was cut by 4 bases, the J end by 7 bases, with 11 bases between. Comment on this clonotype: The antigen is unknown.

The sequence was collected from a man between 18 and 29 years old who had mild COVID-19 (a few samples of this study predate the infection). Cell type and time point are not known. This chain connects TRBV28 to TRBJ2-1; D is uncertain. Source material: PBMCs or a T cell subset sorted from them (not recorded which). The CDR3 DNA sequence: TGTGCCAGCAGTTCCGCACCCATTAATGAGCAGTTCTTC. Protein product: CASSSAPINEQFF.